This T cell receptor beta chain came from a study of cytomegalovirus exposure and HLA in healthy donors. General study findings and limits: Earlier analysis found most TCR beta V segments productive about 87% or about 30% of the time. Immune exposure data for these donors was limited to CMV serostatus.

Points on this clone: No antigen is known for it.

The PCR had 60 Vbeta and 13 Jbeta primers. Data came from immunoSEQ multiplex PCR; TCRdb stores just in-frame clones and leaves some out. The sample has some 140,000 clones; approximately 80% are singletons. The CDR3 has 13 residues. The germline V and J ends were trimmed by 5 bases and 1 base, with 9 bases remaining between them. Germline CDR1 reads SQVTM; CDR2 reads ANQGSEA. The receptor was derived from a man aged 35 to 55 in good health and CMV-seronegative. This rearrangement joins TRBV29-1 to TRBJ2-1, with D possibly being TRBD1 (6 bases). Sequenced material: PBMCs. The CDR3 region has the DNA TGCAGCGTTAACAGGGTGTCCTACAATGAGCAGTTCTTC. Translation: CSVNRVSYNEQFF.